This T cell receptor (beta chain) was captured in a study of Graves' ophthalmopathy and Graves' hyperthyroidism. CDR1 and CDR2 (germline): SGDLS, YYNGEE. Trimming cost V 4 bases and J 2 bases, with 16 bases left between them. This CDR3 has 15 amino acids. RNA transcripts yielded amplified TCR beta CDR3 regions. Amplification began with first-round RT-PCR using HTBI primers, then second-round multiplex PCR was performed. TCRdb reprocessed the multiplex PCR reads via MiXCR and lists one record per CDR3 protein. Counted here are some 750,000 distinct CDR3 sequences, roughly 40% occurring once; the ten biggest clones make up 44%. This clonotype was counted a few times.

The material sequenced was peripheral blood. The sequence was collected from an adult man with Graves' ophthalmopathy. The chain employs TRBV9 and TRBJ2-7, with D possibly being TRBD2 (6 bases). The CDR3 bases are TGTGCCAGCAGCATCGGCCCGGACTATACCTACGAGCAGTACTTC. Its translation is CASSIGPDYTYEQYF.